Following are 14 T cell receptor beta chains from one sample sequenced in a study of T-cell memory formation after mild COVID-19. MiXCR was run by TCRdb on the 5' RACE reads, yielding one entry per CDR3 protein. The sample has roughly 170,000 distinct CDR3 sequences, under 20% seen once; the top ten hold roughly 4.3%. Input material: PBMCs or a T cell subset sorted from them (not recorded which). The receptor source for this set is a man aged 18 to 30 who had mild COVID-19 (a few samples of this study predate the infection). Cell type and time point are not known.

This clonotype was seen more than once but under ten times. The V gene is TRBV12-3 or TRBV12-4, the J gene TRBJ2-5; D possibly matches TRBD1 or TRBD2 (5 bases each). The CDR3 is 14 amino acids. The ends were cut back, 8 bases at V and 5 bases at J, with 18 bases in the middle. The CDR3 region has the DNA TGTGCCAGCCACTTGAGAGGGACCGGGGAGACCCAGTACTTC. Protein product: CASHLRGTGETQYF.

This sequence joins TRBV3-2 and TRBJ2-7; the table's D call of TRBD1 was not tested on the DNA. TRBV3-2 is described as a pseudogene. The CDR3 sequence is 20 residues long. The CDR3 nucleotides read TGTGCCAGCAGCCACCCCCTCCGGGGGCCCGCACTCCAAGAAGACTACGAGCAGTACGTC. Its protein product is CASSHPLRGPALQEDYEQYV.

This clonotype has only a few counts. The V gene is TRBV5-1, the J gene TRBJ1-1, with TRBD1 matching over 8 bases. Germline V CDR1 and CDR2: SGHRS, YFSETQ. The CDR3 has 14 residues. The V segment lost 4 bases and the J segment 5 bases; nucleotides outside the gene matches: 7. The chain's CDR3 is CASSMGDRQTEAFF. The CDR3, as DNA: TGCGCCAGCAGCATGGGGGACAGGCAGACTGAAGCTTTCTTT.

As regards this clonotype: The junction departs from the called germline gene at one end, perhaps through a read error. This sequence joins TRBV19 and TRBJ2-1; 7 positions match TRBD1. The CDR3 spans 12 residues. The germline V gene encodes CDR1 LNHDA and CDR2 SQIVND (reference sequence). The CDR3, as DNA: TGTGCCACTAGTTTCTCGAGGGGGCCTTCTTTCTTC. Translated: CATSFSRGPSFF.

The chain is built from TRBV20-1 and TRBJ2-3; D is undetermined. The CDR3 consists of 18 residues. V lost 2 bases, J lost 0 bases, and 21 bases lay in between. CDR1 and CDR2 (germline): DFQATT, SNEGSKA (reference sequence). DNA for the CDR3: TGCAGTGCTAGACTGCTTAACACGGCGCTCGGAAGCACAGATACGCAGTATTTT. Translating gives CSARLLNTALGSTDTQYF.

This rearrangement joins TRBV5-1 to TRBJ1-2; no firm D call. This CDR3 is 14 amino acids long. The germline CDR1 and CDR2 sequences are SGHRS and YFSETQ. The germline V and J ends were trimmed by 6 bases and 4 bases, with 16 bases remaining between them. CDR3 nucleotides: TGCGCCAGCAACCTCATCTCGGGGAGCTATGGCTACACCTTC. It is translated as CASNLISGSYGYTF.

The chain combines TRBV6-2 or TRBV6-3 with TRBJ1-6; unclear D gene. Germline V lookup: CDR1 MNHEY, CDR2 SVGEGT. The V end lost 6 bases, the J end lost 7 bases, and 4 bases lay between the germline ends. There are 11 residues in the CDR3. The CDR3: CASSRNSPLHF. The CDR3 region has the DNA TGTGCCAGCAGCCGGAATTCACCCCTCCACTTT.

The rearrangement links TRBV6-5 to TRBJ2-3, with TRBD1 matching over 12 bases. Germline assignment: CDR1 MNHEY and CDR2 SVGAGI. The CDR3 runs 19 residues. V shed 0 bases and J 1 base; nucleotides not matched to a gene: 8. The CDR3 protein is CASSYSMGQGAPGTDTQYF. The CDR3 DNA reads TGTGCCAGCAGTTACTCGATGGGACAGGGGGCCCCAGGCACAGATACGCAGTATTTT.

This clonotype has just a few counts. This chain uses TRBV5-4 with TRBJ2-5, with 7 bases lining up with TRBD2. The germline gives CDR1 SGHNT, CDR2 YYREEE (reference sequence). V trimming: 0 bases; J trimming: 10 bases; junction bases outside the gene matches: 9. The CDR3 has 14 amino acids. CDR3: CASSLAGTTGYQYF. The CDR3 DNA is TGTGCCAGCAGCTTGGCCGGGACTACCGGATACCAGTACTTC.

The gene calls are TRBV5-1 and TRBJ2-1, with 7 nucleotides matching TRBD2. With V trimmed by 0 bases and J by 4 bases, 1 base remained unmatched. Looked up from germline, CDR1 is SGHRS and CDR2 is YFSETQ. The CDR3 spans 14 residues. DNA for the CDR3: TGCGCCAGCAGCTTGGGAGCGGGGTACAATGAGCAGTTCTTC. This gives the protein CASSLGAGYNEQFF.

The CDR3 is CASSLRPGSRGELHSGANVLTF. CDR3 nucleotides: TGTGCCAGCAGCTTAAGGCCCGGAAGCAGGGGAGAGCTACACTCTGGGGCCAACGTCCTGACTTTC. The J gene is TRBJ2-6, the V gene TRBV7-3, with D possibly being TRBD1 (6 bases). Looked up from germline, CDR1 is SGHTA and CDR2 is FQGTGA. CDR3 length: 22 amino acids. The V end was cut by 1 base, the J end by 0 bases, with 25 bases between.

This clonotype was found a few times. The J gene is TRBJ2-3, the V gene TRBV5-1, with D possibly TRBD2 on 5 matching bases. V was trimmed by 1 base and J by 6 bases, leaving 15 bases between them. This CDR3 comprises 15 residues. Per the germline V gene, CDR1 is SGHRS and CDR2 is YFSETQ. The CDR3 bases are TGCGCCAGCAGCTTGTTAGTCGGGGTCGCCGATACGCAGTATTTT. It translates to CASSLLVGVADTQYF.

The chain joins TRBV5-5 to TRBJ1-5; D may be TRBD1 (5 bases). The CDR3 sequence is 17 residues long. Trimming cost V 0 bases and J 5 bases, with 18 bases left between them. In germline, CDR1 is SGHKS, CDR2 YYEKEE (reference sequence). This CDR3 is CASSLAPRAEEYQPQHF. The DNA of the CDR3 is TGTGCCAGCAGCTTGGCCCCCAGGGCTGAAGAGTATCAGCCCCAGCATTTT.

This clonotype was counted a single time. The chain employs TRBV28 and TRBJ2-1; TRBD2 matches at 9 bases. The V gene's germline CDR1 is MDHEN and CDR2 SYDVKM. V was pared by 0 bases and J by 9 bases, with 3 bases of the junction left unmatched. There are 14 residues in the CDR3. CDR3 in DNA: TGTGCCAGCAGTTTATGGGTTAGCGGGAGTGAGCAGTTCTTC. This encodes CASSLWVSGSEQFF. The whole variable domain, remainder taken from reference TRBV28 and TRBJ2-1, is DVKVTQSSRYLVKRTGEKVFLECVQDMDHENMFWYRQDPGLGLRLIYFSYDVKMKEKGDIPEGYSVSREKKERFSLILESASTNQTSMYLCASSLWVSGSEQFFGPGTRLTVL.